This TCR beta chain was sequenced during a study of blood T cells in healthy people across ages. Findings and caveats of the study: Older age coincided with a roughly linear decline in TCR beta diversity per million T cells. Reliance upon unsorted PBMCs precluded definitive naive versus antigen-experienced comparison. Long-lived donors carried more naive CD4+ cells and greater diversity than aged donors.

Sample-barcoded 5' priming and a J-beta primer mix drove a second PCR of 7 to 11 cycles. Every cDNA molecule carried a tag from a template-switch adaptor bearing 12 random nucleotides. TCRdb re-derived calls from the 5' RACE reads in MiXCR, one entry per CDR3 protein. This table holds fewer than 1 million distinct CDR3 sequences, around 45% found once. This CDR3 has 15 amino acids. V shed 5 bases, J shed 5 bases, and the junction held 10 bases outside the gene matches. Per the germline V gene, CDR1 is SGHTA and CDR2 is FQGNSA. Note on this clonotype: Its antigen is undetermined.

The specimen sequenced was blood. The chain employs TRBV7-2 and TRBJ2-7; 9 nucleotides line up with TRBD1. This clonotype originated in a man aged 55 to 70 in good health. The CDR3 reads CASSLQGAARHEQYF. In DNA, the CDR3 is TGTGCCAGCAGCCTACAGGGGGCAGCGCGCCACGAGCAGTACTTC.